The sequence of this TCR beta chain was determined in a study of radiotherapy plus CTLA-4 blockade in lung cancer. Repertoires were generated with immunoSEQ multiplex PCR, while TCRdb's copy carries only in-frame clones and drops some. The sample contains approximately 37,000 clones, approximately 70% of which appear only once. This clone appeared a single time. Trimming stripped 0 bases from V and 4 bases from J, with 6 bases between. CDR3 length: 13 residues. The germline V gene encodes CDR1 SGHVS and CDR2 FQNEAQ. This receptor was obtained from a human donor with non-small cell lung cancer who had stable disease on radiotherapy plus ipilimumab. The chain links TRBV7-8 to TRBJ1-1; the D is unclear. This specimen consisted of peripheral blood, obtained from a patient treated with radiotherapy plus ipilimumab. The CDR3 spells CASSLAAITEAFF. DNA of the CDR3: TGTGCCAGCAGCTTAGCGGCAATCACTGAAGCTTTCTTT.